This passage covers 11 T cell receptor beta chains from one sample sequenced in a study of T cell repertoires in cytomegalovirus infection. One entry per CDR3 protein, called by TCRdb with MiXCR from the reads. The sample has some 800,000 distinct CDR3 sequences; 29% are singletons. The antigens these receptors bind are not known. The sequencing here drew on cultured CD8+ T cells from PBMCs, taken from culture after CMV antigen stimulation. The receptors originated from a human donor in good health (CMV status not recorded). Some clones in this sample may be carry-over from other donors' samples.

This chain joins TRBV4-3 and TRBJ2-3; possibly TRBD1 or TRBD2 for D (6 bases each). Germline CDR1 and CDR2: LGHNA and YSLEER. Trimming left V 1 base short and J 4 bases short, with 12 bases between. The CDR3 is 15 amino acids. The CDR3 nucleotides read TGCGCCAGCAGCCAAGGCCGGGGGCGTTCAGATACGCAGTATTTT. This gives the protein CASSQGRGRSDTQYF.

The CDR3 loop is CASSYRTGGAETQYF. For the CDR3, the DNA is TGCGCCAGCAGCTACCGGACAGGGGGCGCGGAGACCCAGTACTTC. V usage is TRBV4-1 and J usage is TRBJ2-5, with 11 bases aligning to TRBD1. The CDR3 has 15 residues. The germline V gene has CDR1 MGHRA and CDR2 YSYEKL. Unmatched junction bases numbered 7, after V lost 5 bases and J lost 5 bases.

This rearrangement joins TRBV28 to TRBJ2-5, with 7 bases that match TRBD2. The germline V gene has CDR1 MDHEN and CDR2 SYDVKM. Trimming took 1 base from V and 2 from J; bases not matched to a gene: 7. This CDR3 has 16 amino acids. The CDR3 region has the DNA TGTGCCAGCAGTTTATCCCAGGGAGGGATACAAGAGACCCAGTACTTC. Its translation: CASSLSQGGIQETQYF.

The chain combines TRBV2 with TRBJ1-5; TRBD1 matches 10 bases. Germline loops: CDR1 SNHLY, CDR2 FYNNEI. This CDR3 has 15 amino acids. Trimming at V came to 7 bases and at J to 0 bases, leaving 3 bases not matched to a gene. CDR3 nucleotide sequence: TGTGCCAGCAAGGGGACAGGGGCTAGCAATCAGCCCCAGCATTTT. Translating gives CASKGTGASNQPQHF.

This clonotype was observed a handful of times. V is TRBV7-2 and J is TRBJ2-7, with TRBD2 matching 14 bases. V lost 1 base, J lost 0 bases, and 11 bases stayed unmatched. The CDR3 covers 20 residues. The germline V gene encodes CDR1 SGHTA and CDR2 FQGNSA. The CDR3 is CASSLGVPGLAGESSYEQYV. The CDR3 DNA follows: TGTGCCAGCAGCTTAGGGGTTCCGGGACTAGCGGGGGAGAGCTCCTACGAGCAGTACGTC.

This clonotype was observed a handful of times. This chain connects TRBV6-6 to TRBJ1-2, with TRBD1 matching over 7 bases. This CDR3 is built from 14 residues. Germline lookup yields CDR1 MNHNY and CDR2 SVGAGI (reference sequence). Trimming at V came to 6 bases and at J to 4 bases, leaving 8 bases not matched to a gene. This CDR3 reads CASSTKGTAYGYTF. The CDR3 nucleotides are TGTGCCAGCAGCACCAAGGGGACAGCCTATGGCTACACCTTC.

This clonotype was observed a handful of times. The genes are TRBV27 and TRBJ2-7, with TRBD1 matching 9 bases. The J segment lost 3 bases and the V segment lost 2 bases, leaving 5 bases of the junction unmatched. The V gene's germline CDR1 is MNHEY and CDR2 SMNVEV (reference sequence). The CDR3 loop spans 15 amino acids. The CDR3: CASSLSGQGNYEQYF. DNA for the CDR3: TGTGCCAGCAGTTTAAGCGGACAGGGGAACTACGAGCAGTACTTC.

The chain links TRBV6-5 to TRBJ2-1; D remains unclear. This CDR3 region has 16 residues. Per the germline V gene, CDR1 is MNHEY and CDR2 is SVGAGI. V dropped 0 bases and J dropped 6 bases, with 15 bases sitting between them. This CDR3 is CASSYSDPSVPNEQFF. The CDR3 DNA is TGTGCCAGCAGTTACTCGGACCCTTCGGTTCCCAATGAGCAGTTCTTC.

The rearrangement joins TRBV19 to TRBJ1-1; no clear D gene. The CDR3 contains 14 residues. The V end was cut by 8 bases, the J end by 2 bases, with 15 bases between. Germline V gives CDR1 LNHDA, CDR2 SQIVND (reference sequence). CDR3 in amino acids: CASFPGQTNTEAFF. In nucleotides, the CDR3 is TGTGCCAGTTTCCCTGGGCAGACCAACACTGAAGCTTTCTTT.

This chain joins TRBV5-1 and TRBJ1-6; 9 bases map to TRBD1. The CDR3 spans 15 residues. Germline trimming cut 0 bases from V and 8 bases from J; bases unmatched to any gene: 3. Germline V gene data show CDR1 as SGHRS and CDR2 as YFSETQ. CDR3 region: CASSLGDRADSPLHF. CDR3 DNA: TGCGCCAGCAGCTTGGGGGACAGGGCAGATTCACCCCTCCACTTT. Full variable domain (outside the CDR3, taken from reference TRBV5-1 and TRBJ1-6): KAGVTQTPRYLIKTRGQQVTLSCSPISGHRSVSWYQQTPGQGLQFLFEYFSETQRNKGNFPGRFSGRQFSNSRSEMNVSTLELGDSALYLCASSLGDRADSPLHFGNGTRLTVT.

There are a few counts of this clonotype. The V call is TRBV6-1, the J call TRBJ2-1; D uncertain. This CDR3 is built from 10 residues. V gave up 6 bases and J gave up 7 bases, with 4 bases separating them. CDR1 and CDR2 (germline): MNHNS, SASEGT. The CDR3 reads CASRLNEQFF. The CDR3 DNA is TGTGCCAGCAGGCTAAATGAGCAGTTCTTC.